These T cell receptor beta chains were read from a single sample in a study of shared clonotypes between healthy human individuals. Generated by immunoSEQ multiplex PCR, the TCRdb table keeps only in-frame clones and is missing some. The sample lists about 2.4 million clones, around nine tenths occurring once. The sequenced sample consisted of naive CD4+ T cells sorted from blood. These receptors all come from a man between 18 and 35 years old in good health. Both conserved end residues are part of each CDR3. Each record gives: clone size, V gene, J gene, D gene, CDR3 DNA, CDR3 protein. D genes are given only for firm matches. Only part of the rows carry a size: once, few, many, or a class if the clone is expanded.

clone size: .
V gene: TRBV27
J gene: TRBJ1-6
D gene: .
CDR3 DNA: TGTGCCAGCAGTTTTGATTCCTATAATTCACCCCTCCACTTT
CDR3 protein: CASSFDSYNSPLHF

clone size: .
V gene: TRBV7-2
J gene: TRBJ2-7
D gene: TRBD2
CDR3 DNA: TGTGCCAGCAGCTTAAGGTCTAGCGGGATCCACTACGAGCAGTACTTC
CDR3 protein: CASSLRSSGIHYEQYF

clone size: .
V gene: TRBV5-1
J gene: TRBJ2-5
D gene: TRBD1
CDR3 DNA: TGCGCCAGCAGCTTCGGACAGGGGGCCTACCAAGAGACCCAGTACTTC
CDR3 protein: CASSFGQGAYQETQYF

clone size: .
V gene: TRBV19
J gene: TRBJ1-1
D gene: TRBD1
CDR3 DNA: TGTGCCAGTAGTCACAACAGGGGCTTGGGCACTGAAGCTTTCTTT
CDR3 protein: CASSHNRGLGTEAFF

clone size: few
V gene: TRBV7-6
J gene: TRBJ1-6
D gene: .
CDR3 DNA: TGTGCCAGCAGCTTAAGTAGGGATTCACCCCTCCACTTT
CDR3 protein: CASSLSRDSPLHF

clone size: few
V gene: TRBV29-1
J gene: TRBJ1-1
D gene: .
CDR3 DNA: TGCAGCGTTGTCCCTGTACTGAACACTGAAGCTTTCTTT
CDR3 protein: CSVVPVLNTEAFF

clone size: .
V gene: TRBV7-6
J gene: TRBJ1-4
D gene: TRBD1
CDR3 DNA: TGTGCCAGCAGCTCATACAGGGGGGGTAATGAAAAACTGTTTTTT
CDR3 protein: CASSSYRGGNEKLFF

clone size: .
V gene: TRBV18
J gene: TRBJ1-2
D gene: .
CDR3 DNA: TGTGCCAGCTCATTGACAGAACTATGGAGCTACACCTTC
CDR3 protein: CASSLTELWSYTF

clone size: .
V gene: TRBV5-6
J gene: TRBJ1-2
D gene: TRBD1
CDR3 DNA: TGTGCCAGCAGCTTCGGGGACAGGGCGGTCGTCTATGGCTACACCTTC
CDR3 protein: CASSFGDRAVVYGYTF

clone size: .
V gene: TRBV7-2
J gene: TRBJ2-7
D gene: .
CDR3 DNA: TGTGCCAGCAGCTTAGCACGGACAGTCTCCTACGAGCAGTACTTC
CDR3 protein: CASSLARTVSYEQYF

clone size: .
V gene: TRBV6-5
J gene: TRBJ1-4
D gene: .
CDR3 DNA: TGTGCCAGTAGAACGGGGGGGGAAAAACTGTTTTTT
CDR3 protein: CASRTGGEKLFF

clone size: .
V gene: TRBV19
J gene: TRBJ2-2
D gene: TRBD1
CDR3 DNA: TGTGCCAGTAGTCAACCGGGACAGATACCCGGGGAGCTGTTTTTT
CDR3 protein: CASSQPGQIPGELFF

clone size: .
V gene: TRBV5-1
J gene: TRBJ2-3
D gene: TRBD2
CDR3 DNA: TGCGCCAGCAGCTTGGGGGGGACTAGCGGAGCAGATACGCAGTATTTT
CDR3 protein: CASSLGGTSGADTQYF

clone size: .
V gene: TRBV6-1
J gene: TRBJ2-5
D gene: .
CDR3 DNA: TGTGCCAGCAGTGAAACCCGAGATCGGGGGACCCAGTACTTC
CDR3 protein: CASSETRDRGTQYF

clone size: .
V gene: TRBV5-6
J gene: TRBJ2-1
D gene: .
CDR3 DNA: TGTGCCAGCAGCTTGTTGTGGTCCCTCTCCTACAATGAGCAGTTCTTC
CDR3 protein: CASSLLWSLSYNEQFF

clone size: .
V gene: TRBV5-4
J gene: TRBJ2-1
D gene: TRBD2
CDR3 DNA: TGTGCCAGCAGCCGGGGTGGGGTTAGCGGGGTCTTCGAGCAGTTCTTC
CDR3 protein: CASSRGGVSGVFEQFF

clone size: .
V gene: TRBV19
J gene: TRBJ1-5
D gene: .
CDR3 DNA: TGTGCCAGTAGTATTGGCGCAGTCCAGATAGGGAGCAATCAGCCCCAGCATTTT
CDR3 protein: CASSIGAVQIGSNQPQHF

clone size: .
V gene: TRBV2
J gene: TRBJ1-6
D gene: .
CDR3 DNA: TGTGCCAGCGCTCGGGCAAGAGTTGCACCCCTCCACTTT
CDR3 protein: CASARARVAPLHF

clone size: .
V gene: TRBV7-9
J gene: TRBJ1-1
D gene: .
CDR3 DNA: TGTGCCAGCAGCTTAGGGTTCCCAGGGATAGGAGAAGCTTTCTTT
CDR3 protein: CASSLGFPGIGEAFF

clone size: few
V gene: TRBV5-6
J gene: TRBJ1-6
D gene: .
CDR3 DNA: TGTGCCAGCAGCTTGAATGAGTCACCCCTCCACTTT
CDR3 protein: CASSLNESPLHF

clone size: .
V gene: TRBV27
J gene: TRBJ2-7
D gene: TRBD2
CDR3 DNA: TGTGCCAGCAGCTCCGGCGGGGGGGGTTCCTACGAGCAGTACTTC
CDR3 protein: CASSSGGGGSYEQYF

clone size: .
V gene: TRBV7-2
J gene: TRBJ2-5
D gene: .
CDR3 DNA: TGTGCCAGCAGCTTGGGAGGTGTAGGGCAGACCCAGTACTTC
CDR3 protein: CASSLGGVGQTQYF

clone size: .
V gene: TRBV7-9
J gene: TRBJ1-1
D gene: .
CDR3 DNA: TGTGCCAGCAACCGCCTCTCGGGCACTGAAGCTTTCTTT
CDR3 protein: CASNRLSGTEAFF

clone size: once
V gene: TRBV10-3
J gene: TRBJ2-3
D gene: TRBD2
CDR3 DNA: TGTGCCATCAGTTCCGGGACTAGCGGTTCAGATACGCAGTATTTT
CDR3 protein: CAISSGTSGSDTQYF

clone size: .
V gene: TRBV7-2
J gene: TRBJ2-3
D gene: .
CDR3 DNA: TGTGCCAGCAGCTTAGTTCCGGGACTGGCACAGTATTTT
CDR3 protein: CASSLVPGLAQYF

clone size: .
V gene: TRBV30
J gene: TRBJ1-6
D gene: TRBD1
CDR3 DNA: TGTGCCTGGATTTCACAGGGGACGAATTCACCCCTCCACTTT
CDR3 protein: CAWISQGTNSPLHF

clone size: .
V gene: TRBV18
J gene: TRBJ1-3
D gene: .
CDR3 DNA: TGTGCCAGCTCACCACCGGCTTGGGGTGGAAACACCATATATTTT
CDR3 protein: CASSPPAWGGNTIYF

clone size: .
V gene: TRBV18
J gene: TRBJ2-3
D gene: .
CDR3 DNA: TGTGCCAGCTCACCACTCAGCCAGGCAGATACGCAGTATTTT
CDR3 protein: CASSPLSQADTQYF

clone size: .
V gene: TRBV5-6
J gene: TRBJ2-1
D gene: .
CDR3 DNA: TGTGCCAGCAGCTTGGAGGGGGTCAATGAGCAGTTCTTC
CDR3 protein: CASSLEGVNEQFF

clone size: .
V gene: TRBV7-2
J gene: TRBJ1-1
D gene: .
CDR3 DNA: TGTGCCAGCAGCTTAGTTTGGGTGAACACTGAAGCTTTCTTT
CDR3 protein: CASSLVWVNTEAFF

clone size: few
V gene: TRBV30
J gene: TRBJ1-1
D gene: .
CDR3 DNA: TGTGCCTGGAGTGTAAGGGGGACCCACACTGAAGCTTTCTTT
CDR3 protein: CAWSVRGTHTEAFF

clone size: .
V gene: TRBV28
J gene: TRBJ1-2
D gene: TRBD1
CDR3 DNA: TGTGCCAGCAGTTCCTCCGGGACAGGGAACTATGGCTACACCTTC
CDR3 protein: CASSSSGTGNYGYTF

clone size: .
V gene: TRBV30
J gene: TRBJ1-1
D gene: TRBD1
CDR3 DNA: TGTGCCTGGAGCCTGATTGACAGGGTGGTGAACACTGAAGCTTTCTTT
CDR3 protein: CAWSLIDRVVNTEAFF

clone size: .
V gene: TRBV5-1
J gene: TRBJ2-3
D gene: .
CDR3 DNA: TGCGCCAGCAGCTTGGGTCCGGATCAAGATACGCAGTATTTT
CDR3 protein: CASSLGPDQDTQYF

clone size: .
V gene: TRBV21-1
J gene: TRBJ2-5
D gene: .
CDR3 DNA: TGTGCCAGCAGCAAGGGACTACCGAGGGGGACCCAGTACTTC
CDR3 protein: CASSKGLPRGTQYF

clone size: .
V gene: TRBV6-1
J gene: TRBJ1-1
D gene: .
CDR3 DNA: TGTGCCAGCAGTCGTCAAGATAACACTGAAGCTTTCTTT
CDR3 protein: CASSRQDNTEAFF

clone size: .
V gene: TRBV11-2
J gene: TRBJ2-3
D gene: .
CDR3 DNA: TGTGCCAGCAGCTTAGATCCTTTTCCTAGCACAGATACGCAGTATTTT
CDR3 protein: CASSLDPFPSTDTQYF

clone size: .
V gene: TRBV6-1
J gene: TRBJ1-2
D gene: TRBD1
CDR3 DNA: TGTGCCAGCAGTTCTAGACAGGGGGCTGACTATGGCTACACCTTC
CDR3 protein: CASSSRQGADYGYTF

clone size: .
V gene: TRBV30
J gene: TRBJ2-7
D gene: .
CDR3 DNA: TGTGCCTGGAGTGTCCCCCGGGACAACTCCTACGAGCAGTACTTC
CDR3 protein: CAWSVPRDNSYEQYF

clone size: .
V gene: TRBV27
J gene: TRBJ2-2
D gene: TRBD1
CDR3 DNA: TGTGCCAGCAGTTCAGGACAGGGTCTTGGCGGGGAGCTGTTTTTT
CDR3 protein: CASSSGQGLGGELFF

clone size: .
V gene: TRBV28
J gene: TRBJ2-3
D gene: TRBD2
CDR3 DNA: TGTGCCAGCAGTTTATGGCCCGAGACGACGGGAGAGCGGGAGAGCACAGATACGCAGTATTTT
CDR3 protein: CASSLWPETTGERESTDTQYF